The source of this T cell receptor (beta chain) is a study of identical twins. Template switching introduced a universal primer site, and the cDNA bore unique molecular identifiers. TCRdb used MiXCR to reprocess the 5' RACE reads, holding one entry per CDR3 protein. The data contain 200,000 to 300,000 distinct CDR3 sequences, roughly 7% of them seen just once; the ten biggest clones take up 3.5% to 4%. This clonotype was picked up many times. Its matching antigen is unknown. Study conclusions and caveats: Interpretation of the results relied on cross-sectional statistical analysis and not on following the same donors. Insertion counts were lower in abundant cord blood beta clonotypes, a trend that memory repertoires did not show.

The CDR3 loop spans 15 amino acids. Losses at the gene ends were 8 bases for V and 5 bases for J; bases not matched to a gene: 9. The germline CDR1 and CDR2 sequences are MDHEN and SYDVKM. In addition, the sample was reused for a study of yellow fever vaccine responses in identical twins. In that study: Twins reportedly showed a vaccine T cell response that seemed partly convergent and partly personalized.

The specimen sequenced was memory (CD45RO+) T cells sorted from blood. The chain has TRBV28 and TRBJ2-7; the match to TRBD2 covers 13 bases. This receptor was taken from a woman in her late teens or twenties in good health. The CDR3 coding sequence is TGTGCCAGCTTACCTAGGACTAGCGGGAGCAACGAGCAGTACTTC. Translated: CASLPRTSGSNEQYF.